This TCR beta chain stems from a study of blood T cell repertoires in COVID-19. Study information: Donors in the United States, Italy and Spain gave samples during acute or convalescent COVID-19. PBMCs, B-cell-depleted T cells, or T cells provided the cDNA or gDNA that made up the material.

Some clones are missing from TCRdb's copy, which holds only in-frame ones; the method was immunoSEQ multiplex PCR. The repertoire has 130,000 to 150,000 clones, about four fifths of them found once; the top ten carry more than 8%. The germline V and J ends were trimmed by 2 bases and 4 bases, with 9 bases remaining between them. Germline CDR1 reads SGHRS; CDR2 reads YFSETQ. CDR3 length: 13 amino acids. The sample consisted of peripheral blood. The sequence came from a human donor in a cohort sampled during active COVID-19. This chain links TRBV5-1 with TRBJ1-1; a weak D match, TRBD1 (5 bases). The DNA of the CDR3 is TGCGCCAGCAGCTTACAGGCTATCACTGAAGCTTTCTTT. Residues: CASSLQAITEAFF.